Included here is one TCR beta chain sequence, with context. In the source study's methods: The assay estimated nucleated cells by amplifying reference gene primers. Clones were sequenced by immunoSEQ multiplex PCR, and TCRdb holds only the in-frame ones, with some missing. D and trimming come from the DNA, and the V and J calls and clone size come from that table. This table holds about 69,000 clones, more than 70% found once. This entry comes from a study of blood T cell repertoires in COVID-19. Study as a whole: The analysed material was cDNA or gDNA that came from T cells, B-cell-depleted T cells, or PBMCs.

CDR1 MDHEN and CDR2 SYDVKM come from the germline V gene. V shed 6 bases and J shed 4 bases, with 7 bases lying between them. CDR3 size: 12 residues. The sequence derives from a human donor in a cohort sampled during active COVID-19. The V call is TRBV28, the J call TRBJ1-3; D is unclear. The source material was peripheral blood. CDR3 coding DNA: TGTGCCAGCAGCCTACAGGGAAACACCATATATTTT. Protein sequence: CASSLQGNTIYF.